This TCR beta chain was profiled in a study of T cells in Graves' hyperthyroidism and ophthalmopathy. This clonotype was observed many times. Using RNA transcripts as the source, TCR beta CDR3 regions were amplified. In the first-round RT-PCR of the TCR CDR3, the HTBI primer set was used. One entry per CDR3 protein results from TCRdb running MiXCR on the multiplex PCR reads. The table includes roughly 180,000 distinct CDR3 sequences, more than 15% detected once. The sequenced material came from blood. The TCR originated in a woman in her fifties or sixties with Graves' hyperthyroidism.

The CDR3 DNA follows: TGCGCCAGCAGCTTCCGGGACAGGGGGCAATCCGGGGAGCTGTTTTTT. Translated: CASSFRDRGQSGELFF. The V gene is TRBV5-1, the J gene TRBJ2-2, with 12 nucleotides matching TRBD1. Losses at the gene ends were 2 bases for V and 6 bases for J; bases not matched to a gene: 5. CDR3 length: 16 residues. Looked up from germline, CDR1 is SGHRS and CDR2 is YFSETQ.